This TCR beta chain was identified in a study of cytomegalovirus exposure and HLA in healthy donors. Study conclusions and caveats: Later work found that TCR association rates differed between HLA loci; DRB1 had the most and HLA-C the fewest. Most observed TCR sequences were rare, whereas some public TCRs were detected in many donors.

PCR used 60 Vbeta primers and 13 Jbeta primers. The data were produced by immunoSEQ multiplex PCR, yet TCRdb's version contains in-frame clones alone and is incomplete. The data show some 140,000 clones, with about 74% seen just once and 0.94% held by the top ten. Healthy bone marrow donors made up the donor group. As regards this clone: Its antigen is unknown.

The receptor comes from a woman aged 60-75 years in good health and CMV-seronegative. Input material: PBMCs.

The CDR3 DNA follows: TGTGCCAGCAGCCTGGGACAGGGGGCTTCCTCTGGAAACACCATATATTTT. This codes for CASSLGQGASSGNTIYF. This chain joins TRBV5-4 and TRBJ1-3, with 12 positions matching TRBD1. This CDR3 is 17 amino acids long. V shed 4 bases and J 0 bases; nucleotides not matched to a gene: 5. Germline CDR1 SGHNT, CDR2 YYREEE (reference sequence).